This T cell receptor (beta chain) was sequenced for a study of blood T cells in healthy people across ages. Study-level findings and limits: Per-million-T-cell TCR beta diversity fell roughly linearly with age.

The CDR3 covers 15 residues. Trimming took 0 bases from V and 6 from J, leaving 12 bases between them. CDR1 is LGHNA and CDR2 is YSLEER in the germline V gene. Caucasian individuals from Russia who were healthy and aged 6 to 90 acted as donors. Extraction of total RNA produced a minimum of 6 micrograms from each sample. A J-beta primer mix and a sample-barcoded 5' primer were used in a second PCR of about 7 to 12 cycles. Sequencing of every sample gave 2.5 million or more CDR3-containing paired-end reads. TCRdb itself ran the 5' RACE reads through MiXCR, one entry per CDR3 protein. The data show roughly 2 million distinct CDR3 sequences, just under 50% seen once. This clonotype appeared many times. The antigen is not known.

Sequencing used blood. The genes are TRBV4-3 and TRBJ2-1, with D possibly matching TRBD1 (5 bases). The sequence derives from a middle-aged woman in good health. CDR3 DNA: TGCGCCAGCAGCCAAGATACACGACAGTCCAATGAGCAGTTCTTC. Translating it yields CASSQDTRQSNEQFF.